This T cell receptor (beta chain) was documented in a study of T cell changes during pregnancy in multiple sclerosis. The CDR3 is 16 amino acids. Germline-derived CDR1 and CDR2 are SGHRS and YFSETQ. Trimming removed 5 bases at V and 7 bases at J, with 25 bases between. Here immunoSEQ multiplex PCR was the method, and the copy in TCRdb shows in-frame clones only, minus some. The sample includes about 89,000 clones, approximately 94% of them seen just once. The specimen was peripheral blood, collected in the third trimester of pregnancy. This chain joins TRBV5-1 and TRBJ2-7; TRBD2 is a possible D gene (5 bases). This receptor was taken from a female donor with multiple sclerosis, enrolled in a pregnancy study. CDR3 sequence reads: CASRPTSSPSLGEQYF. The CDR3, as DNA: TGCGCCAGCAGACCCACTTCTAGCCCTTCTCTGGGGGAGCAGTACTTC.